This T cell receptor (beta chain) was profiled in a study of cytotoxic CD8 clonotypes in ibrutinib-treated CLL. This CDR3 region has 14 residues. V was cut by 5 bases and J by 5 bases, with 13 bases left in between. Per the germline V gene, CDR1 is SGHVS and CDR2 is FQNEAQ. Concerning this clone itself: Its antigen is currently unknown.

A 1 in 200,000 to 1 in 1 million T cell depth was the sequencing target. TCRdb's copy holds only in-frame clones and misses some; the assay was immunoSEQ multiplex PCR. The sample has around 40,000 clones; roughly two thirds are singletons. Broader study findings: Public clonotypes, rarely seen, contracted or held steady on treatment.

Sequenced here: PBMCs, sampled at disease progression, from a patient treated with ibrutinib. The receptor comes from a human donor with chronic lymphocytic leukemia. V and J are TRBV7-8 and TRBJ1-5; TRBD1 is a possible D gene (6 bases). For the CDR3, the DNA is TGTGCCAGCAGCCCTGCAGGGGAGGATCAGCCCCAGCATTTT. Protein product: CASSPAGEDQPQHF.